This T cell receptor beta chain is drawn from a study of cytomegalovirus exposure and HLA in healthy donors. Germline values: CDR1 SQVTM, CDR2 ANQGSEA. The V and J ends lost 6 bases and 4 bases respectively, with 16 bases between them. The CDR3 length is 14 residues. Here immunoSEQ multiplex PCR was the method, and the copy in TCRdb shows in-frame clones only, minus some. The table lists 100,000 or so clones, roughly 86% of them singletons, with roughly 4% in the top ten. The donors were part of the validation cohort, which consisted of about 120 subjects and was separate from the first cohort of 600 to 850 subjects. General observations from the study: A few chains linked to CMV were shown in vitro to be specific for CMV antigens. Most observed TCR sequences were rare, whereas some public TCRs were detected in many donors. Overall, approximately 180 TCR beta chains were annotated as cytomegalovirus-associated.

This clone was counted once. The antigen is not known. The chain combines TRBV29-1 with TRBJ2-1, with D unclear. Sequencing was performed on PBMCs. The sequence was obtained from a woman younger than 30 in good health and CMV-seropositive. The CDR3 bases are TGCAGCGTGCCCCCCATGAGGCATTACAATGAGCAGTTCTTC. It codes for CSVPPMRHYNEQFF.